The present TCR beta chain was sequenced within a study of T cell repertoires in cytomegalovirus infection. Study as a whole: Public TCR beta signatures provided an indication of both CMV infection and a matching HLA type. Study-level results: HLA-C-restricted TCR beta clonotypes specific for CMV led the ex vivo response. Adding up the frequency of public TCR beta families identified people who carried CMV plus the relevant HLA.

Of note for this clonotype: Antigen: not known.

V lost 4 bases, J lost 0 bases, and 13 bases lay in between. Germline assignment: CDR1 SNHLY and CDR2 FYNNEI. The CDR3 is 16 amino acids. Each CDR3 protein gets one entry after TCRdb re-called the reads with MiXCR. The profile shows some 390,000 distinct CDR3 sequences, about a sixth of them singletons. This chain links TRBV2 with TRBJ2-1; possible D gene TRBD2, 6 bases. Sequencing used PBMCs. This receptor was obtained from a human donor in good health (CMV status not recorded). Some clones in this sample may be carry-over from other donors' samples. The chain's CDR3 is CASSVEGLSSYNEQFF. CDR3 sequence (DNA): TGTGCCAGCAGTGTGGAGGGTCTGAGCTCCTACAATGAGCAGTTCTTC.